This T cell receptor (beta chain) was observed in a study of T-cell reconstitution after alpha-beta-depleted transplantation in children. Points from the study as a whole: Surviving recipient cells, namely T cells and thymic progenitors, were the source of high day-60 TCRbeta diversity in some patients. After one year, T-cell counts and TCRbeta diversity mostly came from new T cells. Alpha-beta T cells about two months after transplant reportedly derived from several hundred expanded graft clones.

The germline V gene has CDR1 MGHRA and CDR2 YSYEKL. This CDR3 is 9 amino acids long. V lost 9 bases to trimming and J lost 4 bases, with 4 bases between them. Unique molecular identifiers tagged the TCRbeta library. TCRdb re-called the PCR reads with MiXCR, one entry per CDR3 protein. The sample consists of about 980,000 distinct CDR3 sequences, around 30% of them appearing once. Points on this clonotype: Its antigen is not identified.

The chain recombines TRBV4-1 with TRBJ2-7; no definite D call. The clonotype was recovered from a boy under two years old who had a stem cell transplant for SCID, so the T cells may come from the graft donor. Sequenced here: PBMCs, mostly from graft donor cells, sampled 360 days after TCRalphabeta/CD19-depleted stem cell transplant. This chain's CDR3 is CARHYEQYF. CDR3 DNA: TGCGCCAGACATTACGAGCAGTACTTC.